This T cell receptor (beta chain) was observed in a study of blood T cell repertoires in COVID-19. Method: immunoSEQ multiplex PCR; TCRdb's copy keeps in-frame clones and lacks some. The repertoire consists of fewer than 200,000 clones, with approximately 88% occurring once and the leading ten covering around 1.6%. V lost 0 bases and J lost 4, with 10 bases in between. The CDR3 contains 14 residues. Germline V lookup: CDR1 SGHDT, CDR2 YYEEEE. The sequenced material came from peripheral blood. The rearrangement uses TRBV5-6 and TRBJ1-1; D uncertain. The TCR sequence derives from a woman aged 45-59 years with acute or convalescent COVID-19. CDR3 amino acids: CASSLGQMATEAFF. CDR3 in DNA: TGTGCCAGCAGCTTGGGACAAATGGCCACTGAAGCTTTCTTT.